The sequence of this T cell receptor (beta chain) was determined in a study of post-analysis software for immune sequencing data. In the study overall: Patients with relapsing-remitting, secondary progressive and progressive-relapsing multiple sclerosis courses were all represented.

Study results and limitations: Relative to controls, patients with multiple sclerosis showed significantly lower normalized Chao1 diversity. Controls showed lower frequencies than patients for a few TRBV segments, and TRBV5-6, TRBV5-1 and TRBV20-1 were among these.

TCR beta libraries were prepared from cDNA with unique molecular identifiers. Input amounts of roughly 0.9 to 10 million T cells were used. These gave about 500,000 cDNA molecules, so each molecule approximated one T cell. TCRdb recomputed calls from the PCR reads with MiXCR, one row per CDR3 protein. The sample records around 400,000 distinct CDR3 sequences, 30% to 45% being singletons. Notes on this clonotype: Its antigen is unknown.

V gave up 3 bases and J gave up 3 bases, with 8 bases separating them. CDR1 is LGHDT, CDR2 YNNKEL, per germline (reference sequence). The CDR3 length is 13 residues. The sequence was obtained from a girl between 10 and 17 years old with multiple sclerosis. J is TRBJ2-5 and V is TRBV3-1; D not resolved. The sample comprised blood. Here the CDR3 reads CASSQFVKETQYF. CDR3 DNA: TGTGCCAGCAGCCAGTTTGTAAAAGAGACCCAGTACTTC.